Shown below are 21 T cell receptor beta chains from a single sample sequenced in a study of cytomegalovirus exposure and HLA in healthy donors. The PCR was carried out with 60 Vbeta primers and 13 Jbeta primers. TCRdb keeps only in-frame clones here, not all; method: immunoSEQ multiplex PCR. Here the sample spans 95,000 to 150,000 clones, roughly 80% being singletons. Material for sequencing was PBMCs. The receptors come from a woman aged 40-49 years in good health and CMV-seropositive.

The chain is built from TRBV25-1 and TRBJ2-3; 8 bases match TRBD1. CDR3 length equals 15 residues. CDR1 and CDR2 from the germline V gene are MGHDK and SYGVNS. J gave up 1 base and V 6 bases, and 6 bases lay outside the gene matches. The CDR3 sequence: CASSFRGLGTDTQYF. The CDR3 DNA reads as TGTGCCAGCAGCTTCAGGGGGCTTGGCACAGATACGCAGTATTTT.

This chain joins TRBV5-4 and TRBJ1-2; 10 bases align to TRBD1. CDR1 is SGHNT and CDR2 is YYREEE in the germline V gene (reference sequence). Trimming at V came to 4 bases and at J to 8 bases, leaving 11 bases not matched to a gene. The CDR3 length is 15 residues. The CDR3 coding sequence is TGTGCCAGCAGCGACCGGGACAGGGGTTTCGGAGGCTACACCTTC. Protein sequence: CASSDRDRGFGGYTF.

The chain is built from TRBV10-2 and TRBJ2-1, with D tentatively TRBD1 (6 bases). There are 15 residues in the CDR3. Looked up from germline, CDR1 is WSHSY and CDR2 is SAAADI. V shed 4 bases and J shed 1 base, with 11 bases lying between them. This CDR3 is CASSASGVSYNEQFF. CDR3 coding DNA: TGCGCCAGCAGTGCCTCAGGGGTTTCCTACAATGAGCAGTTCTTC.

The rearrangement links TRBV5-6 to TRBJ1-2, with D unresolved. Germline assignment: CDR1 SGHDT and CDR2 YYEEEE. The CDR3 length is 12 residues. Trimming shortened V by 1 base and J by 7 bases, and 8 bases separated the two germline ends. In nucleotides, the CDR3 is TGTGCCAGCAGCTTGCGCGGTAGTGGCTACACCTTC. This encodes CASSLRGSGYTF.

The chain has TRBV19 and TRBJ2-1, with 10 bases that match TRBD2. The CDR3 consists of 18 residues. The V gene end was trimmed by 0 bases and the J gene end by 5 bases; junction bases not matched to a gene: 10. CDR1 and CDR2 (germline): LNHDA, SQIVND (reference sequence). CDR3 nucleotide sequence: TGTGCCAGTAGTATAGATGGACTAGCGGTCACGACCGACAATGAGCAGTTCTTC. Protein product: CASSIDGLAVTTDNEQFF.

The V gene is TRBV6-1, the J gene TRBJ1-6; 10 nucleotides agree with TRBD1. Germline V gene lookup returns CDR1 MNHNS and CDR2 SASEGT. The J segment lost 7 bases and the V segment lost 2 bases, leaving 2 bases of the junction unmatched. This CDR3 is 15 amino acids long. For the CDR3, the DNA is TGTGCCAGCAGTGAAAGGACAGGGGGAAATTCACCCCTCCACTTT. Translation: CASSERTGGNSPLHF.

This sequence joins TRBV2 and TRBJ2-4; 11 bases are a match to TRBD1. This CDR3 contains 15 residues. Germline V gene lookup returns CDR1 SNHLY and CDR2 FYNNEI. V was pared by 8 bases and J by 5 bases, with 8 bases of the junction left unmatched. This CDR3 is CASAIWGQGENIQYF. DNA for the CDR3: TGTGCCAGCGCCATATGGGGACAGGGGGAAAACATTCAGTACTTC.

This clone was counted between two and nine times. The chain uses TRBV25-1 and TRBJ2-1, with 7 bases that match TRBD2. J was trimmed by 4 bases and V by 7 bases; bases with no gene match: 10. Germline V gene lookup returns CDR1 MGHDK and CDR2 SYGVNS. The CDR3 runs to 15 residues. CDR3 DNA sequence: TGTGCCAGCACCCAAAGCGGGGCTGGGTACAATGAGCAGTTCTTC. Translation: CASTQSGAGYNEQFF.

The chain joins TRBV5-4 to TRBJ1-2, with a tentative D call TRBD1 (5 bases). The CDR3 is 14 amino acids. The germline V gene has CDR1 SGHNT and CDR2 YYREEE (reference sequence). The V end was cut by 2 bases, the J end by 2 bases, with 10 bases between. Here the CDR3 reads CASSLRGTNYGYTF. In DNA, the CDR3 is TGTGCCAGCAGCTTAAGGGGCACCAACTATGGCTACACCTTC.

This clone was seen only a few times. V usage is TRBV6-5 and J usage is TRBJ1-2, with D unclear. The V gene's germline CDR1 is MNHEY and CDR2 SVGAGI. V was pared by 4 bases and J by 8 bases, with 14 bases between. CDR3 length: 13 residues. CDR3 in DNA: TGTGCCAGCAGTTCCCTGAAGGCGGGGGGCTACACCTTC. It yields the protein CASSSLKAGGYTF.

Turning to this clone: One junction end disagrees with the germline gene, perhaps due to a read error. The chain is built from TRBV5-4 and TRBJ1-6; D gene ambiguous. This CDR3 contains 13 residues. Germline-derived CDR1 and CDR2 are SGHNT and YYREEE (reference sequence). CDR3 amino acids: CAGSSPGASPLHF. The CDR3 DNA follows: TGTGCCGGCAGCTCCCCGGGAGCCTCACCCCTCCACTTT.

The chain is built from TRBV5-1 and TRBJ1-1; maybe TRBD1 (5 bases). The CDR3 length is 15 residues. V dropped 0 bases and J dropped 5 bases, with 14 bases sitting between them. Germline CDR1 is SGHRS and CDR2 is YFSETQ. The CDR3 sequence is CASSLAQNRGTEAFF. CDR3 nucleotide sequence: TGCGCCAGCAGCTTGGCCCAGAACCGGGGGACTGAAGCTTTCTTT.

The chain combines TRBV13 with TRBJ1-1, with 10 nucleotides matching TRBD1. CDR1 is PRHDT, CDR2 FYEKMQ, per germline (reference sequence). Germline trimming cut 5 bases from V and 5 bases from J; bases unmatched to any gene: 14. CDR3 length equals 17 residues. CDR3 nucleotides: TGTGCCAGCAGCAAGTACAGGGACAGGGGTCTATTGACTGAAGCTTTCTTT. This codes for CASSKYRDRGLLTEAFF. Looking up the rest from reference TRBV13 and TRBJ1-1 gives the full variable domain: AAGVIQSPRHLIKEKRETATLKCYPIPRHDTVYWYQQGPGQDPQFLISFYEKMQSDKGSIPDRFSAQQFSDYHSELNMSSLELGDSALYFCASSKYRDRGLLTEAFFGQGTRLTVV.

Only one count was recorded for this clone. CDR3 in DNA: TGTGCCACCAGCACCAACTTCGGGACAGGGGGCCGCACTGAAGCTTTCTTT. It encodes CATSTNFGTGGRTEAFF. V is TRBV15 and J is TRBJ1-1; TRBD1 matches at 12 bases. Looked up from germline, CDR1 is LNHNV and CDR2 is YYDKDF (reference sequence). This CDR3 has 17 residues. Trimming took 4 bases from V and 4 from J; bases not matched to a gene: 10.

CDR3 protein: CASSDGYEQYF. DNA for the CDR3: TGTGCCAGCAGTGACGGCTACGAGCAGTACTTC. V and J are TRBV2 and TRBJ2-7; D is unresolved. V lost 3 bases and J lost 3, with 3 bases in between. Germline CDR1 reads SNHLY; CDR2 reads FYNNEI. This CDR3 contains 11 residues.

The J gene is TRBJ1-6, the V gene TRBV9; D is ambiguous. CDR1 is SGDLS and CDR2 is YYNGEE in the germline V gene. This CDR3 spans 16 amino acids. The V end was cut by 3 bases, the J end by 5 bases, with 15 bases between. The CDR3 coding sequence is TGTGCCAGCAGCGCCCCTAGCGGGGATAATAATTCACCCCTCCACTTT. Translation: CASSAPSGDNNSPLHF.

This clone was detected a few times. The chain uses TRBV27 and TRBJ1-2; TRBD1 agrees at 8 bases. Trimming at V came to 5 bases and at J to 7 bases, leaving 9 bases not matched to a gene. CDR3 length: 14 amino acids. The germline V gene has CDR1 MNHEY and CDR2 SMNVEV (reference sequence). CDR3 protein: CASSPWQGASGYTF. The CDR3 DNA is TGTGCCAGCAGTCCCTGGCAGGGGGCGTCTGGCTACACCTTC.

This chain connects TRBV27 to TRBJ2-7; D possibly corresponds to TRBD2 (6 bases). There are 16 residues in the CDR3. The V and J ends lost 7 bases and 7 bases respectively, with 26 bases between them. Looked up from germline, CDR1 is MNHEY and CDR2 is SMNVEV (reference sequence). The CDR3 is CASTLFRPGGAGEQYF. Here the CDR3 DNA reads TGTGCCAGCACTCTTTTCCGCCCCGGCGGGGCCGGGGAGCAGTACTTC.

This clone was counted only a few times. The chain has TRBV30 and TRBJ1-6; D uncertain. The V end lost 3 bases, the J end lost 4 bases, and 16 bases lay between the germline ends. CDR3 length equals 16 residues. Germline V gene lookup returns CDR1 GTSNPN and CDR2 SVGIG (reference sequence). The DNA for the CDR3 is TGTGCCTGGAGGGAGATCGGCACTTTATATAATTCACCCCTCCACTTT. Amino acids: CAWREIGTLYNSPLHF.

The V gene is TRBV29-1, the J gene TRBJ2-7, with 7 bases lining up with TRBD2. V dropped 7 bases and J dropped 3; count of bases not matched to a gene: 9. Germline V gene sequence: CDR1 SQVTM, CDR2 ANQGSEA. The length of the CDR3 is 13 residues. CDR3 sequence: CSATAGILYEQYF. The CDR3 bases are TGCAGCGCCACAGCGGGGATACTCTACGAGCAGTACTTC.

The chain joins TRBV29-1 to TRBJ2-1; 11 bases line up with TRBD2. With V trimmed by 6 bases and J by 4 bases, 8 bases remained unmatched. Germline lookup yields CDR1 SQVTM and CDR2 ANQGSEA. The CDR3 totals 15 residues. DNA of the CDR3: TGCAGCGTGACGTCCGGGACTAGCGGATACAATGAGCAGTTCTTC. Its translation is CSVTSGTSGYNEQFF.